Below are 19 T cell receptor beta chains sequenced from a single sample in a study of post-analysis software for immune sequencing data. Study outcomes and limitations: In patients, TRBV5-6, TRBV5-1 and TRBV20-1 belonged to five TRBV segments found more frequently than in controls.

Carried by the TCR beta cDNA libraries were unique molecular identifiers. Each CDR3 protein is one row after TCRdb ran MiXCR on the PCR reads. The sample shows 800,000 to 950,000 distinct CDR3 sequences, approximately 50% of them seen only once. These TCRs' antigens remain unknown. Sequencing was done on a sample of blood. The receptors originated from a girl between 5 and 17 years old with multiple sclerosis.

The chain joins TRBV7-4 to TRBJ1-4; 10 bases align to TRBD1. V lost 4 bases, J lost 8 bases, and 7 bases stayed unmatched. The CDR3 length is 15 residues. The germline CDR1 and CDR2 sequences are SGHVT and SQSDAQ. Here the CDR3 DNA reads TGTGCCAGCAGCTGCGGGACAGGGGAAGAAGAAAAACTGTTTTTT. Its protein product is CASSCGTGEEEKLFF.

This chain uses TRBV20-1 with TRBJ2-1, with a weak D call TRBD1 (6 bases). Looked up from germline, CDR1 is DFQATT and CDR2 is SNEGSKA (reference sequence). V gave up 6 bases and J gave up 13 bases, with 22 bases separating them. The CDR3 length is 13 residues. The CDR3 DNA reads as TGCAGTGCAAGGACAGCCTACCAAGAGACCCAGTTCTTC. Translating it yields CSARTAYQETQFF.

V gene TRBV28 combines with J gene TRBJ2-4; perhaps TRBD1 as D (6 bases). The last part of the DNA fits TRBJ2-7 better; the J call may be wrong. Germline V gene sequence: CDR1 MDHEN, CDR2 SYDVKM. The CDR3 has 15 residues. Written as DNA, the CDR3 is TGTGCCAGCAGTCACCACGGCCAACACAGGGTCGAGCAGTACTTC. It codes for CASSHHGQHRVEQYF.

This clonotype showed up just a few times. The rearrangement joins TRBV7-8 to TRBJ2-1; 8 bases match TRBD2. The CDR3 contains 15 residues. From germline, CDR1 is SGHVS and CDR2 FQNEAQ. Germline trimming cut 3 bases from V and 6 bases from J; bases unmatched to any gene: 7. The DNA of the CDR3 is TGTGCCAGCAGCTTGCGGCTAGCGGGTCTCAATGAGCAGTTCTTC. This codes for CASSLRLAGLNEQFF.

The chain is built from TRBV29-1 and TRBJ1-4; unclear D gene. V was trimmed by 1 base and J by 5 bases, leaving 8 bases between them. Germline V gives CDR1 SQVTM, CDR2 ANQGSEA. This CDR3 is 13 amino acids long. Here the CDR3 reads CSVEGALNEKLFF. CDR3 bases: TGCAGCGTTGAAGGGGCCTTAAATGAAAAACTGTTTTTT.

The V gene is TRBV5-1, the J gene TRBJ2-7; 9 bases are a match to TRBD2. This CDR3 is 14 amino acids long. Per the germline V gene, CDR1 is SGHRS and CDR2 is YFSETQ. Losses at the gene ends were 1 base for V and 12 bases for J; bases not matched to a gene: 11. CDR3 loop: CASSLRELAGLSYF. CDR3 DNA sequence: TGCGCCAGCAGCTTGAGGGAACTAGCGGGCCTCTCGTACTTC.

This clonotype was seen only a few times. The rearrangement links TRBV20-1 to TRBJ2-3; 11 bases agree with TRBD2. The junction had 13 bases not matched to a gene; V was cut back by 4 bases and J by 4 bases. The CDR3 has 17 amino acids. Germline CDR1 is DFQATT and CDR2 is SNEGSKA (reference sequence). As DNA, the CDR3 is TGCAGTGCTATGGATAGCGGGGGGGCGTCTTATCCAGATACGCAGTATTTT. The encoded protein is CSAMDSGGASYPDTQYF.

In this sample, this clonotype turned up a few times. The V gene is TRBV10-3, the J gene TRBJ1-6, with D tentatively TRBD1 (5 bases). V lost 3 bases and J 6 bases, leaving 9 bases between the germline ends. Germline V gene sequence: CDR1 ENHRY, CDR2 SYGVKD. The CDR3 length is 14 residues. The DNA of the CDR3 is TGTGCCATCAGTGAAATACAGGTTAATTCACCCCTCCACTTT. It encodes CAISEIQVNSPLHF.

This clonotype came up once. CDR3: CSVVFEQGGRYGYTF. CDR3 DNA: TGCAGCGTCGTCTTTGAGCAGGGGGGCCGATATGGCTACACCTTC. The V gene is TRBV29-1, the J gene TRBJ1-2; the match to TRBD1 covers 7 bases. Trimming took 6 bases from V and 5 from J; bases not matched to a gene: 15. Per germline, CDR1 SQVTM and CDR2 ANQGSEA. This CDR3 has 15 residues.

The rearrangement uses TRBV7-6 and TRBJ2-7, with D tentatively TRBD2 (6 bases). Between the trimmed V and J ends, which lost 5 bases and 6 bases, there was a span of 17 bases. Germline CDR1 and CDR2: SGHVS and FNYEAQ. The CDR3 extends over 14 amino acids. CDR3 sequence: CASSGDSSVAEQYF. The CDR3 region has the DNA TGTGCCAGCAGCGGGGACTCGTCGGTCGCCGAGCAGTACTTC.

The chain links TRBV5-1 to TRBJ1-1; TRBD1 might be the D (5 bases). The germline gives CDR1 SGHRS, CDR2 YFSETQ. V was cut by 6 bases and J by 7 bases, with 10 bases left in between. CDR3 length equals 11 residues. The CDR3 loop reads CASINQGEAFF. The CDR3 DNA follows: TGCGCCAGCATCAATCAGGGTGAAGCTTTCTTT.

The chain has TRBV29-1 and TRBJ1-4; TRBD1 aligns across 7 bases. Germline CDR1 reads SQVTM; CDR2 reads ANQGSEA. CDR3 length: 14 residues. V was pared by 6 bases and J by 0 bases, with 4 bases of the junction left unmatched. The CDR3 protein is CSVGDRATNEKLFF. CDR3 in DNA: TGCAGCGTCGGGGACAGAGCAACTAATGAAAAACTGTTTTTT.

The chain recombines TRBV12-3 or TRBV12-4 with TRBJ2-1; D perhaps matches TRBD1 (6 bases). Trimming shortened V by 6 bases and J by 8 bases, and 11 bases separated the two germline ends. This CDR3 comprises 12 residues. CDR3 bases: TGTGCCAGCAGACAGGGTTCGCATGAGCAGTTCTTC. This translates into CASRQGSHEQFF.

V usage is TRBV5-1 and J usage is TRBJ2-1, with D possibly TRBD2 on 5 matching bases. The assigned J gene may be wrong: the sequence end matches TRBJ2-7 better. CDR1 is SGHRS and CDR2 is YFSETQ in the germline V gene. The CDR3 is 15 amino acids. CDR3 bases: TGCGCCAGCAGCCAGGACGGAACGGGGTACAATGAGCAGTACTTC. Residues: CASSQDGTGYNEQYF.

The chain links TRBV29-1 to TRBJ2-1; 10 bases align to TRBD1. The CDR3 is 14 residues long. Germline values: CDR1 SQVTM, CDR2 ANQGSEA. With V trimmed by 6 bases and J by 6 bases, 8 bases remained unmatched. CDR3 protein: CSVTGTGAGNEQFF. CDR3 in DNA: TGCAGCGTGACCGGGACAGGGGCTGGCAATGAGCAGTTCTTC.

The gene calls are TRBV6-1 and TRBJ2-7; 8 nucleotides line up with TRBD2. V shed 0 bases and J 4 bases; nucleotides not matched to a gene: 5. The CDR3 covers 15 residues. Looked up from germline, CDR1 is MNHNS and CDR2 is SASEGT. The CDR3 nucleotides read TGTGCCAGCAGTGAAGCGAGACTAGCGATTTACGAGCAGTACTTC. Protein sequence: CASSEARLAIYEQYF.

V is TRBV7-6 and J is TRBJ1-2, with TRBD1 matching 10 bases. This CDR3 region has 15 residues. Germline V gene lookup returns CDR1 SGHVS and CDR2 FNYEAQ. V lost 3 bases and J lost 7; bases outside the gene matches: 8. This CDR3 is CASSLGGWTGGGYTF. For the CDR3, the DNA is TGTGCCAGCAGCTTGGGAGGTTGGACAGGGGGTGGCTACACCTTC. The full variable domain, in which reference TRBV7-6 and TRBJ1-2 provide the parts outside the CDR3, is GAGVSQSPRYKVTKRGQDVALRCDPISGHVSLYWYRQALGQGPEFLTYFNYEAQQDKSGLPNDRFSAERPEGSISTLTIQRTEQRDSAMYRCASSLGGWTGGGYTFGSGTRLTVV.

The CDR3 is CSARGLALGDEQYF. Here the CDR3 DNA reads TGCAGTGCTAGAGGACTAGCGCTTGGCGACGAGCAGTACTTC. This rearrangement joins TRBV20-1 to TRBJ2-7; 8 nucleotides align to TRBD2. Germline CDR1 is DFQATT and CDR2 is SNEGSKA (reference sequence). The CDR3 contains 14 residues. V gave up 1 base and J gave up 5 bases; unmatched junction bases: 7.

This chain links TRBV4-1 with TRBJ2-1; TRBD2 matches at 8 bases. V shed 4 bases, J shed 6 bases, and the junction held 8 bases outside the gene matches. Germline assignment: CDR1 MGHRA and CDR2 YSYEKL. The CDR3 has 15 residues. The CDR3 loop is CASSRVGLASNEQFF. Here the CDR3 DNA reads TGCGCCAGCAGCCGAGTAGGACTAGCATCCAATGAGCAGTTCTTC.